These T cell receptor beta chains were read from a single sample in a study of cytomegalovirus exposure and HLA in healthy donors. Profiling relied on immunoSEQ multiplex PCR, and the TCRdb table lists in-frame clones only, not all of them. The data show about 110,000 clones, with approximately 85% seen just once and approximately 2.9% held by the top ten. Sequencing was done on a sample of PBMCs. The receptors stem from a woman aged 18-29 years in good health and CMV-seronegative. CDR3s include the opening cysteine and the closing phenylalanine or tryptophan. The D gene is left open where the match is weak. Clone size, where shown, is once, few, many, or a class for clones that have expanded.

clone_size j_call v_call d_call cdr3_nt cdr3_aa
once TRBJ2-7 TRBV29-1 - TGCAGCGTTGGGACAGACCCATACGAGCAGTACTTC CSVGTDPYEQYF
- TRBJ1-5 TRBV27 TRBD1 TGTGCCAGCAGTACAACGGGACAGGGGGCGATTCAGCCCCAGCATTTT CASSTTGQGAIQPQHF
- TRBJ2-1 TRBV7-8 - TGTGCCAGCATCTCTAACTACAATGAGCAGTTCTTC CASISNYNEQFF
few TRBJ2-7 TRBV7-9 TRBD1 TGTGCCAGCAGCCTCGGCCGGGACAGGACTACTTGGCAGTACTTC CASSLGRDRTTWQYF
few TRBJ1-6 TRBV4-1 - TGCGCCAGCAGCCAGACTCTGGTCGGTAATTCACCCCTCCACTTT CASSQTLVGNSPLHF
- TRBJ2-2 TRBV5-1 TRBD2 TGCGCCAGCAGCTCCCGAGCGGGGGGGCCGCCCGGGGAGCTGTTTTTT CASSSRAGGPPGELFF
- TRBJ2-1 TRBV7-3 - TGTGCCAGCAGCTCATCGGGTAAGGATGAGCAGTTCTTC CASSSSGKDEQFF
- TRBJ2-2 TRBV27 TRBD1 TGTGCCAGCAGAATCGACAGGGGGTCCGGGGAGCTGTTTTTT CASRIDRGSGELFF
- TRBJ2-3 TRBV9 - TGTGCCAGCAGCGCACTTCTCCAACTCACAGATACGCAGTATTTT CASSALLQLTDTQYF
- TRBJ1-6 TRBV5-1 TRBD1 TGCGCCAGCAGCTTGGTAGGACAGGGTTTTGGTTCACCCCTCCACTTT CASSLVGQGFGSPLHF
few TRBJ2-7 TRBV4-1 - TGCGCCAGCAGCCTTTTACAGGGAGGGACCTACGAGCAGTACTTC CASSLLQGGTYEQYF
- TRBJ2-6 TRBV5-1 TRBD1 TGCGCCAGCAGCCGCGGGACAGGAGGCTCTGGGGCCAACGTCCTGACTTTC CASSRGTGGSGANVLTF
few TRBJ2-7 TRBV5-8 TRBD1 TGTGCCAGCAGCTCCGGGACAGGGGACCGCCTCTACGAGCAGTACTTC CASSSGTGDRLYEQYF
- TRBJ1-6 TRBV27 - TGTGCCAGCAGTTTTAGTTATTCACCCCTCCACTTT CASSFSYSPLHF
- TRBJ2-5 TRBV6-1 - TGTGCCAGCAGTCGACAGACCCCAGAGACCCAGTACTTC CASSRQTPETQYF
few TRBJ1-2 TRBV21-1 - TGTGCCAGCAGCAAAGCGAGCGAAAACTATGGCTACACCTTC CASSKASENYGYTF
- TRBJ2-2 TRBV5-6 TRBD1 TGTGCCAGCAGCGTCACCGGGACAGGGGGCACCGGGGAGCTGTTTTTT CASSVTGTGGTGELFF
- TRBJ1-3 TRBV4-1 - TGCGCCAGCAGCCCCCCTCCCACAGAGAGCTCTGGAAACACCATATATTTT CASSPPPTESSGNTIYF
once TRBJ1-5 TRBV5-4 TRBD1 TGTGCCAGCAGCCCGGGGACAGATAGCAATCAGCCCCAGCATTTT CASSPGTDSNQPQHF
- TRBJ1-1 TRBV2 TRBD1 TGTGCCAGCAGTGAAGTGACAGGGCGTTTGAACACTGAAGCTTTCTTT CASSEVTGRLNTEAFF
once TRBJ2-1 TRBV28 - TGTGCCAGCAGTTTGCAGGACTATACCCTCTTC CASSLQDYTLF
- TRBJ2-3 TRBV13 - TGTGCCAGCAGCTTAGCCGGGACTCAATTCACAGATACGCAGTATTTT CASSLAGTQFTDTQYF
- TRBJ1-5 TRBV27 - TGTGCCAGCATGAACGGGTATAGCAATCAGCCCCAGCATTTT CASMNGYSNQPQHF
- TRBJ2-7 TRBV9 - TGTGCCAGCAGCGTAGCTGCAGGAGGGGAGATCGGGTACGAGCAGTACTTC CASSVAAGGEIGYEQYF
- TRBJ2-3 TRBV7-2 TRBD2 TGTGCCAGCAGCACCGGACTAGCGGGGGGGTCAGATACGCAGTATTTT CASSTGLAGGSDTQYF
once TRBJ2-1 TRBV4-1 TRBD2 TGCGCCAGCAGCCTTACTAGCGGGGGCGTAAATGAGCAGTTCTTC CASSLTSGGVNEQFF
- TRBJ2-3 TRBV6-5 - TGTGCCAGCACCGGGGGAGTGAATACGCAGTATTTT CASTGGVNTQYF
- TRBJ2-1 TRBV6-5 - TGTGCCAGCAGTTACGCTTTCGGAGGGGATGAGCAGTTCTTC CASSYAFGGDEQFF
- TRBJ2-7 TRBV10-2 - TGCGCCAGCAGTGAGAAGGTGAGGTACGAGCAGTACTTC CASSEKVRYEQYF
- TRBJ1-1 TRBV6-4 - TGTGCCAGCAGTGAACAGTTCGGGAACACTGAAGCTTTCTTT CASSEQFGNTEAFF
- TRBJ2-7 TRBV5-1 TRBD1 TGCGCCAGCAGGTATGACAGGGGGCCCTACGAGCAGTACTTC CASRYDRGPYEQYF
- TRBJ2-7 TRBV7-9 TRBD1 TGTGCCAGCACTCCGGGACAGGGCTGGGACGAGCAGTACTTC CASTPGQGWDEQYF
- TRBJ2-7 TRBV30 - TGTGCCTGGAGTAAATCTCAGGGGTTGTGGGAGCAGTACTTC CAWSKSQGLWEQYF
- TRBJ2-1 TRBV7-3 - TGTGCCAGCAGCTTAAAAGGGGAAACGTACAATGAGCAGTTCTTC CASSLKGETYNEQFF
- TRBJ1-1 TRBV11-3 - TGTGCCAGCAGCTTATATGGGGGGACTGAAGCTTTCTTT CASSLYGGTEAFF
- TRBJ1-1 TRBV6-5 TRBD1 TGTGCCAGCAGAGGACAGGGGTTAGGCACTGAAGCTTTCTTT CASRGQGLGTEAFF
- TRBJ2-1 TRBV28 TRBD2 TGTGTTTGCGGGGGAACATACAATGAGCAGTTCTTC CVCGGTYNEQFF
- TRBJ1-6 TRBV7-9 - TGTGCCAGCAGCTTAAACAGTCGTAATTCACCCCTCCACTTT CASSLNSRNSPLHF
- TRBJ1-1 TRBV27 - TGTGCCAGCAGTTTCGTACGCGGCTCTGAAGCTTTCTTT CASSFVRGSEAFF
once TRBJ1-2 TRBV30 TRBD1 TGTGCCTGGAGTCCCTTAATAGACAGGGGATATAACTATGGCTACACCTTC CAWSPLIDRGYNYGYTF